This T cell receptor (beta chain) was obtained from a study of blood T cell repertoires in COVID-19. Study-wide context: Sources were T cells, B-cell-depleted T cells, or PBMCs; the material itself was cDNA or gDNA.

Some clones are missing from TCRdb's copy, which holds only in-frame ones; the method was immunoSEQ multiplex PCR. The data show roughly 340,000 clones, around nine tenths seen once. This receptor was identified in a woman aged 70-85 years with COVID-19, enrolled during active disease. Sequenced input: peripheral blood.

The CDR3 loop is CASIKGGGAWDTQYF. The CDR3, as DNA: TGTGCCAGCATCAAAGGCGGGGGGGCATGGGATACGCAGTATTTT. V and J are TRBV6-5 and TRBJ2-3, with 9 bases fitting TRBD2. The CDR3 runs to 15 residues. Germline values: CDR1 MNHEY, CDR2 SVGAGI. After removal of 7 bases from V and 6 bases from J, the junction contained 11 bases not matched to a gene.